This passage covers 12 T cell receptor beta chains from one sample sequenced in a study of T cell clonality in common variable immunodeficiency. Study conclusions and caveats: Common variable immunodeficiency TCR beta sequences reportedly had fewer deletions and N-nucleotide insertions.

No cognate antigen is known for these TCRs. Here immunoSEQ multiplex PCR was the method, and the copy in TCRdb shows in-frame clones only, minus some. The data show 15,000 to 20,000 clones, with none appearing a single time. Sequenced: peripheral blood mononuclear cells. These receptors all come from a human donor with common variable immunodeficiency.

This clone was seen at least ten times. Sequencing ends 3 residues short of the CDR3 end; the germline J gene provides the rest. J is TRBJ1-4 and V is TRBV18, with D possibly matching TRBD1 (6 bases). Trimming took off 2 bases at V and 1 base at J, with 17 bases between the two ends. The CDR3 runs to 18 residues. Germline V gene data show CDR1 as KGHSH and CDR2 as LQKENI. The CDR3 sequence is CASSPRQAGWITNEKLFF. The CDR3 DNA, read in part, is TGTGCCAGCTCACCAAGACAGGCTGGATGGATAACTAATGAAAAA.

This clone was counted a few times. From the germline J gene comes the end of the CDR3, since the read stops 3 residues before it. V usage is TRBV2 and J usage is TRBJ2-3; TRBD2 aligns across 14 bases. This CDR3 spans 17 amino acids. The trim removed 8 bases at V and 2 bases at J, leaving 9 bases unmatched. The germline V gene encodes CDR1 SNHLY and CDR2 FYNNEI. This chain's CDR3 is CASGGTSGSLLTDTQYF. The CDR3 DNA, read in part, is TGTGCCAGCGGGGGGACTAGCGGGAGTCTACTCACAGATACG.

This clone appeared a few times. The sequenced fragment ends 3 residues before the CDR3 boundary, so the rest is inferred from the germline J gene. This chain links TRBV11-1 with TRBJ2-4; TRBD1 is a possible D gene (5 bases). Germline CDR1 is SGHAT and CDR2 is FQDESV (reference sequence). V was trimmed by 0 bases and J by 7 bases, leaving 7 bases between them. The CDR3 has 13 amino acids. The DNA read from the CDR3 is TGTGCCAGCAGCTTAGCAGGGGTCAACATT. Translation gives CASSLAGVNI. The entire CDR3 protein reads CASSLAGVNIQYF.

This clone was seen repeatedly, ten times or more. The read is 3 residues too short to cover the CDR3 end, so that end is filled in from the germline J gene. The V and J genes are TRBV30 and TRBJ1-1; D is possibly TRBD1 (5 bases). Deletions cut 0 bases from V and 7 bases from J, with 12 bases between. This CDR3 has 13 amino acids. CDR1 and CDR2 (germline): GTSNPN, SVGIG (reference sequence). The covered CDR3 bases are TGTGCCTGGAGTGTACTCAGGGCGGATGAA. Translating it yields CAWSVLRADE. The entire CDR3 reads CAWSVLRADEAFF.

This clone was counted a few times. Read coverage stops 3 residues before the CDR3 terminus; the germline J gene supplies the remainder. This rearrangement joins TRBV30 to TRBJ1-2; D is unclear. Looked up from germline, CDR1 is GTSNPN and CDR2 is SVGIG (reference sequence). The CDR3 loop spans 13 amino acids. The V end lost 2 bases, the J end lost 2 bases, and 9 bases lay between the germline ends. The DNA read from the CDR3 is TGTGCCTGGAGTTTAGACTCCAACTATGGC. This translates into CAWSLDSNYG. The CDR3 in full is CAWSLDSNYGYTF.

This clone appeared a few times. Read sequence stops 3 residues before the CDR3 end, and the germline J gene provides the missing end. The chain combines TRBV20-1 with TRBJ2-5, with D perhaps matching TRBD1 (6 bases). V lost 3 bases, J lost 2 bases, and 10 bases lay in between. CDR3 length: 13 residues. The V gene's germline CDR1 is DFQATT and CDR2 SNEGSKA (reference sequence). The covered CDR3 bases are TGCAGTGCTAGTAGGGGGATTCAAGAGACC. It specifies CSASRGIQET. In full, the CDR3 is CSASRGIQETQYF.

This clone was counted ten times or more. The read stops 3 residues short of the end of the CDR3; the missing end is completed from the germline J gene. The chain joins TRBV5-6 to TRBJ2-2; D is possibly TRBD1 (5 bases). Deletions cut 4 bases from V and 6 bases from J, with 13 bases between. The germline gives CDR1 SGHDT, CDR2 YYEEEE. The CDR3 has 14 residues. The chain's CDR3 is CASSGIGAAGELFF. The CDR3 DNA, read in part, is TGTGCCAGCAGCGGCATAGGGGCCGCCGGGGAG.

This clone was seen at least ten times. The read ends 3 residues shy of where the CDR3 ends; the end is completed using the germline J gene. The chain is built from TRBV7-9 and TRBJ1-1, with D tentatively TRBD1 (5 bases). Trimming removed 10 bases from V and 4 bases from J, with 16 bases in between. Germline CDR1 SEHNR, CDR2 FQNEAQ (reference sequence). There are 13 residues in the CDR3. The CDR3 bases that were read are TGTGCCATCGTCCCCAGGGCTGGCACTGAA. Amino acids: CAIVPRAGTE. The entire CDR3 is CAIVPRAGTEAFF.

As regards this clone: The sequenced fragment ends 3 residues before the CDR3 boundary, so the rest is inferred from the germline J gene. The chain is built from TRBV7-9 and TRBJ1-1, with D possibly being TRBD1 (6 bases). Germline V gives CDR1 SEHNR, CDR2 FQNEAQ (reference sequence). This CDR3 is built from 15 residues. The chain's CDR3 is CASSLEGLGGAEAFF. The sequenced CDR3 bases are TGTGCCAGCAGCTTAGAGGGGCTTGGGGGGGCCGAA.

This clone was recorded a few times. The CDR3 end is not reached by the read, which stops 3 residues before it; the germline J gene fills it in. The chain carries TRBV5-1 and TRBJ2-7; 10 bases are shared with TRBD2. This CDR3 is built from 19 residues. CDR1 and CDR2 from the germline V gene are SGHRS and YFSETQ. The J segment lost 5 bases and the V segment lost 0 bases, leaving 17 bases of the junction unmatched. This chain's CDR3 is CASSLVLPVWASGSDEQYF. The sequenced CDR3 bases are TGCGCCAGCAGCTTGGTTCTTCCTGTGTGGGCTAGCGGGAGCGACGAG.

This clone was counted ten times or more. The read gets to within 3 residues of the CDR3 end, and the germline J gene fills in the rest. The V call is TRBV6-2 or TRBV6-3, the J call TRBJ2-5; 12 bases map to TRBD2. Per the germline V gene, CDR1 is MNHEY and CDR2 is SVGEGT. The CDR3 covers 14 residues. J was trimmed by 5 bases and V by 4 bases; bases with no gene match: 2. The CDR3 bases that were read are TGTGCCAGCAGTTCTACTAGCGGGGGGGAGACC. It encodes CASSSTSGGET. The whole CDR3 reads CASSSTSGGETQYF.

This clone came up a few times. Sequencing ends 3 residues short of the CDR3 end; the germline J gene provides the rest. The chain carries TRBV18 and TRBJ1-1; TRBD1 might be the D (5 bases). Trimming removed 6 bases from V and 0 bases from J, with 14 bases in between. CDR3 length: 15 residues. Germline CDR1 reads KGHSH; CDR2 reads LQKENI. This CDR3 reads CASSQMGRMNTEAFF. The DNA read from the CDR3 is TGTGCCAGCTCCCAGATGGGGCGCATGAACACTGAA.